This is a list of T cell receptor beta chains from one sample in a study of T cell responses to AZD1222 COVID-19 vaccine. Clones were sequenced by immunoSEQ multiplex PCR, and TCRdb holds only the in-frame ones, with some missing. The data show about 140,000 clones, with around nine tenths seen just once and approximately 3.4% held by the top ten. Sample: peripheral blood, taken on day 0 of AZD1222 vaccination. All receptors derive from an adult in good health. Each CDR3 is given with its conserved first and last residue. Fields, in order: clone size, D gene, V gene, J gene, CDR3 protein, CDR3 DNA. A D gene is named only where the DNA matches it firmly. Clone size is not always given. Where it is, it says once, few, many or a class for expanded clones.

clone size: once
D gene: .
V gene: TRBV4-2
J gene: TRBJ1-1
CDR3 protein: CASSQVGGAPFF
CDR3 DNA: TGTGCCAGCAGCCAAGTCGGCGGGGCCCCTTTCTTT

clone size: .
D gene: TRBD1
V gene: TRBV7-9
J gene: TRBJ1-1
CDR3 protein: CASSLAQGTNTEAFF
CDR3 DNA: TGTGCCAGCAGCTTAGCACAGGGGACCAACACTGAAGCTTTCTTT

clone size: few
D gene: TRBD1
V gene: TRBV30
J gene: TRBJ1-4
CDR3 protein: CAWVSGTGNEKLFF
CDR3 DNA: TGTGCCTGGGTATCGGGGACAGGGAATGAAAAACTGTTTTTT

clone size: .
D gene: TRBD2
V gene: TRBV11-2
J gene: TRBJ2-7
CDR3 protein: CASSSTRGTSGSHDGEQYF
CDR3 DNA: TGTGCCAGCAGCTCCACTCGGGGGACTAGCGGGAGCCACGACGGCGAGCAGTACTTC

clone size: few
D gene: .
V gene: TRBV3-1/TRBV3-2
J gene: TRBJ2-2
CDR3 protein: CASTPVLNAGELFF
CDR3 DNA: TGTGCCAGCACCCCAGTATTGAATGCCGGGGAGCTGTTTTTT

clone size: .
D gene: TRBD1
V gene: TRBV29-1
J gene: TRBJ2-7
CDR3 protein: CSALTTGEYF
CDR3 DNA: TGCAGCGCCTTAACGACAGGGGAGTACTTC

clone size: .
D gene: .
V gene: TRBV10-3
J gene: TRBJ1-2
CDR3 protein: CAISESWESYGYTF
CDR3 DNA: TGTGCCATCAGTGAGTCGTGGGAAAGCTATGGCTACACCTTC

clone size: .
D gene: TRBD1
V gene: TRBV2
J gene: TRBJ1-5
CDR3 protein: CASSDGQGAVSYNQPQHF
CDR3 DNA: TGTGCCAGCAGTGACGGACAGGGGGCCGTCTCATACAATCAGCCCCAGCATTTT

clone size: .
D gene: .
V gene: TRBV6-2/TRBV6-3
J gene: TRBJ2-4
CDR3 protein: CASSPGENIQYF
CDR3 DNA: TGTGCCAGCAGTCCAGGGGAGAACATTCAGTACTTC

clone size: .
D gene: .
V gene: TRBV9
J gene: TRBJ2-7
CDR3 protein: CASSVAPRDEQYF
CDR3 DNA: TGTGCCAGCAGCGTAGCTCCTAGGGACGAGCAGTACTTC

clone size: .
D gene: .
V gene: TRBV7-2
J gene: TRBJ1-2
CDR3 protein: CASSSRQLDYGYTF
CDR3 DNA: TGTGCCAGCAGCTCCAGGCAGTTAGACTATGGCTACACCTTC

clone size: once
D gene: TRBD2
V gene: TRBV5-4
J gene: TRBJ2-7
CDR3 protein: CASSSSGGAYEQYF
CDR3 DNA: TGTGCCAGCAGCTCTAGCGGGGGAGCCTACGAGCAGTACTTC

clone size: .
D gene: TRBD1
V gene: TRBV7-2
J gene: TRBJ1-4
CDR3 protein: CASSTGGGRKKLFF
CDR3 DNA: TGTGCCAGCAGCACAGGGGGCGGAAGGAAAAAACTGTTTTTT

clone size: .
D gene: .
V gene: TRBV12-3/TRBV12-4
J gene: TRBJ1-1
CDR3 protein: CASSLSSYTEAFF
CDR3 DNA: TGTGCCAGCAGTTTGTCTAGTTACACTGAAGCTTTCTTT

clone size: .
D gene: .
V gene: TRBV28
J gene: TRBJ1-4
CDR3 protein: CATGEGSNGDKNGVF
CDR3 DNA: TGTGCCACCGGGGAGGGCTCTAATGGGGACAAAAATGGGGTTTTT

clone size: .
D gene: .
V gene: TRBV4-3
J gene: TRBJ2-6
CDR3 protein: CASSSGTSSSGANVLTF
CDR3 DNA: TGCGCCAGCAGCTCCGGGACTTCTTCCTCTGGGGCCAACGTCCTGACTTTC

clone size: .
D gene: TRBD1
V gene: TRBV4-3
J gene: TRBJ1-1
CDR3 protein: CASSQDRGRNTEAFF
CDR3 DNA: TGCGCCAGCAGCCAGGACAGGGGTCGGAACACTGAAGCTTTCTTT